This T cell receptor (beta chain) emerged from a study of blood T cell repertoires in COVID-19. The assay was immunoSEQ multiplex PCR, and TCRdb's table has in-frame clones only and misses some. The sample contains approximately 170,000 clones, 65% to 90% of which appear only once. Germline CDR1 reads SGHTA; CDR2 reads FQGNSA. The V end was cut by 5 bases, the J end by 3 bases, with 11 bases between. The CDR3 length is 14 residues. Sequencing input: peripheral blood. The sequence was collected from a man aged 50 or older with active or convalescent COVID-19. The chain recombines TRBV7-2 with TRBJ2-1; a possible D gene is TRBD1 (6 bases). Here the CDR3 DNA reads TGTGCCAGCAGCCACACAGGGCTCTACAATGAGCAGTTCTTC. It encodes CASSHTGLYNEQFF. Looking up the rest from reference TRBV7-2 and TRBJ2-1 gives the full variable domain: GAGVSQSPSNKVTEKGKDVELRCDPISGHTALYWYRQSLGQGLEFLIYFQGNSAPDKSGLPSDRFSAERTGGSVSTLTIQRTQQEDSAVYLCASSHTGLYNEQFFGPGTRLTVL.